Below are 30 T cell receptor beta chains sequenced from a single sample in a study of blood T cell repertoires in COVID-19. Sequencing was performed with immunoSEQ multiplex PCR; in TCRdb, only in-frame clones are kept and a portion is missing. The sample consists of under 450,000 clones, about 90% of them appearing once. Sequencing used PBMCs or T cells enriched from blood (not recorded which). The origin of the receptors is a man aged 25 to 45 who had recovered from COVID-19.

The rearrangement links TRBV5-1 to TRBJ1-2, with 7 nucleotides matching TRBD1. CDR1 and CDR2 (germline): SGHRS, YFSETQ. This CDR3 is built from 13 residues. Trimming at V came to 4 bases and at J to 7 bases, leaving 7 bases not matched to a gene. The CDR3 sequence: CASSPEGASGYTF. Written as DNA, the CDR3 is TGCGCCAGCAGCCCTGAGGGGGCCTCTGGCTACACCTTC.

As for this clone: The same CDR3 can be traced to other DNA sequences in this sample. The V gene is TRBV4-1, the J gene TRBJ2-7; D is unclear. Looked up from germline, CDR1 is MGHRA and CDR2 is YSYEKL. The CDR3 totals 13 residues. Trimming removed 0 bases from V and 1 base from J, with 4 bases in between. This CDR3 is CASSQDSSYEQYF. The DNA for the CDR3 is TGCGCCAGCAGCCAAGACTCTTCCTACGAGCAGTACTTC.

The rearrangement links TRBV18 to TRBJ2-7; 7 bases align to TRBD2. The V segment lost 6 bases and the J segment 4 bases; nucleotides outside the gene matches: 15. The CDR3 is 16 residues long. Germline values: CDR1 KGHSH, CDR2 LQKENI. The DNA for the CDR3 is TGTGCCAGCTCCGACGGCGGCGGGTCCGGGAGGTACGAGCAGTACTTC. Its protein is CASSDGGGSGRYEQYF.

The rearrangement uses TRBV2 and TRBJ1-4; perhaps TRBD1 as D (5 bases). Looked up from germline, CDR1 is SNHLY and CDR2 is FYNNEI. V shed 3 bases and J shed 8 bases, with 16 bases lying between them. The CDR3 is 15 residues long. This CDR3 reads CASSEVQGGYEKLFF. The CDR3, as DNA: TGTGCCAGCAGTGAGGTCCAGGGTGGGTACGAAAAACTGTTTTTT.

This clone was detected only a few times. The V and J genes are TRBV6-5 and TRBJ2-5; D possibly corresponds to TRBD2 (5 bases). Germline V lookup: CDR1 MNHEY, CDR2 SVGAGI. V was clipped by 5 bases and J by 9 bases, with 19 bases between them. The CDR3 consists of 14 residues. The CDR3 coding sequence is TGTGCCAGCAGTCCCGATTGGACTTCGCCGGCCCAGTACTTC. Translation gives CASSPDWTSPAQYF.

V gene TRBV4-1 combines with J gene TRBJ1-5; 8 nucleotides agree with TRBD1. The CDR3 length is 14 residues. The J segment lost 4 bases and the V segment lost 4 bases, leaving 3 bases of the junction unmatched. Germline V CDR1 and CDR2: MGHRA, YSYEKL. CDR3 in DNA: TGCGCCAGCAGCCGGACAGGGACAAATCAGCCCCAGCATTTT. Its protein is CASSRTGTNQPQHF.

The rearrangement joins TRBV9 to TRBJ2-2; 8 bases are shared with TRBD2. Per the germline V gene, CDR1 is SGDLS and CDR2 is YYNGEE. J lost 1 base, V lost 2 bases, and 4 bases had no gene match. The CDR3 extends over 16 amino acids. The CDR3 loop is CASSVRLAGNTGELFF. CDR3 nucleotides: TGTGCCAGCAGCGTTCGGCTAGCGGGGAACACCGGGGAGCTGTTTTTT.

The gene calls are TRBV18 and TRBJ1-5, with D maybe TRBD1 (6 bases). The germline V gene encodes CDR1 KGHSH and CDR2 LQKENI. The CDR3 runs 15 residues. Trimming took off 1 base at V and 4 bases at J, with 11 bases between the two ends. The CDR3 sequence is CASSPQQGGNQPQHF. The CDR3 bases are TGTGCCAGCTCACCACAACAGGGTGGAAATCAGCCCCAGCATTTT.

V is TRBV3-1 (or the pseudogene TRBV3-2) and J is TRBJ1-6, with 7 bases aligning to TRBD1. Looked up from germline, CDR1 is LGHDT and CDR2 is YNNKEL (reference sequence). The CDR3 totals 13 residues. V trimming: 6 bases; J trimming: 4 bases; junction bases outside the gene matches: 0. The CDR3 loop is CASRGQYNSPLHF. CDR3 coding DNA: TGTGCCAGCAGGGGACAGTATAATTCACCCCTCCACTTT.

The chain combines TRBV3-1 (or the pseudogene TRBV3-2) with TRBJ2-5; weak D call: TRBD2 (5 bases). The germline gives CDR1 LGHDT, CDR2 YNNKEL (reference sequence). V dropped 1 base and J dropped 0 bases, with 9 bases sitting between them. CDR3 size: 15 residues. The CDR3 loop is CASSQGLADQETQYF. The CDR3 bases are TGTGCCAGCAGCCAAGGGCTAGCAGACCAAGAGACCCAGTACTTC.

V and J are TRBV7-9 and TRBJ1-3; maybe TRBD1 (5 bases). In germline, CDR1 is SEHNR, CDR2 FQNEAQ (reference sequence). CDR3 size: 16 residues. V was cut by 1 base and J by 1 base, with 11 bases left in between. In nucleotides, the CDR3 is TGTGCCAGCAGCTTAGGACAGCTGAATTCTGGAAACACCATATATTTT. This sequence encodes CASSLGQLNSGNTIYF.

The J gene is TRBJ1-6, the V gene TRBV6-4; D is unclear. Between the trimmed V and J ends, which lost 4 bases and 7 bases, there was a span of 8 bases. Germline assignment: CDR1 MRHNA and CDR2 SNTAGT. The CDR3 runs 13 residues. The CDR3 protein is CASSGTTNSPLHF. In nucleotides, the CDR3 is TGTGCCAGCAGTGGTACAACGAATTCACCCCTCCACTTT.

In this sample, this clone turned up once. V is TRBV6-5 and J is TRBJ2-1; D is possibly TRBD1 (5 bases). Looked up from germline, CDR1 is MNHEY and CDR2 is SVGAGI. The CDR3 is 14 amino acids. The V gene lost 2 bases and the J gene lost 9 bases, with 14 bases spanning the gap. The CDR3 is CASSYERGYGEQFF. The CDR3 nucleotides read TGTGCCAGCAGTTACGAAAGGGGATATGGTGAGCAGTTCTTC.

This clone was found once. V is TRBV6-6 and J is TRBJ2-1; the D gene is possibly TRBD1 (5 bases). The CDR3 loop spans 13 amino acids. Trimming cost V 11 bases and J 2 bases, with 13 bases left between them. Germline CDR1 is MNHNY and CDR2 is SVGAGI (reference sequence). CDR3 protein: CALRAAPYNEQFF. The CDR3 DNA follows: TGTGCCCTCAGGGCAGCACCCTACAATGAGCAGTTCTTC.

The chain combines TRBV24-1 with TRBJ1-2; no clear D. CDR3 size: 12 residues. The germline V gene encodes CDR1 KGHDR and CDR2 SFDVKD. Trimming took off 3 bases at V and 3 bases at J, with 4 bases between the two ends. This CDR3 reads CATSDAHYGYTF. CDR3 sequence (DNA): TGTGCCACCAGTGATGCGCACTATGGCTACACCTTC.

The V call is TRBV30, the J call TRBJ2-2; the D is unclear. This CDR3 region has 10 residues. CDR1 and CDR2 from the germline V gene are GTSNPN and SVGIG (reference sequence). V lost 6 bases, J lost 5 bases, and 4 bases lay in between. The DNA for the CDR3 is TGTGCCTGCGTTACCGGGGAGCTGTTTTTT. Protein sequence: CACVTGELFF.

The chain has TRBV10-3 and TRBJ1-2, with 7 bases that match TRBD1. Trimming removed 2 bases from V and 8 bases from J; junction bases left unmatched: 11. CDR3 length equals 15 residues. CDR1 ENHRY and CDR2 SYGVKD come from the germline V gene. The CDR3 protein is CAISETGQVSGGYTF. CDR3 DNA sequence: TGTGCCATCAGTGAGACCGGACAGGTTTCGGGGGGCTACACCTTC.

V and J are TRBV19 and TRBJ2-1; D might be TRBD2 (5 bases). Trimming stripped 1 base from V and 9 bases from J, with 13 bases between. Germline CDR1 reads LNHDA; CDR2 reads SQIVND (reference sequence). This CDR3 spans 14 amino acids. For the CDR3, the DNA is TGTGCCAGTAGTATAGCTAGGGAAGGGAGTGAGCAGTTCTTC. Translated: CASSIAREGSEQFF.

The J gene is TRBJ2-1, the V gene TRBV4-3, with D perhaps TRBD2 (5 bases). Looked up from germline, CDR1 is LGHNA and CDR2 is YSLEER. V lost 0 bases, J lost 9 bases, and 12 bases lay in between. There are 14 residues in the CDR3. CDR3 protein: CASSQEVWAGEQFF. CDR3 sequence (DNA): TGCGCCAGCAGCCAAGAAGTATGGGCGGGTGAGCAGTTCTTC.

Only a few counts were recorded for this clone. V usage is TRBV28 and J usage is TRBJ1-2; 10 bases agree with TRBD1. Germline V CDR1 and CDR2: MDHEN, SYDVKM. This CDR3 contains 13 residues. Trimming at V came to 6 bases and at J to 6 bases, leaving 4 bases not matched to a gene. The CDR3 DNA follows: TGTGCCAGCAGGGTAGGACAGGGGGATGGCTACACCTTC. Its protein product is CASRVGQGDGYTF.

This sequence joins TRBV4-1 and TRBJ1-5, with a weak D call TRBD1 (6 bases). Trimming shortened V by 0 bases and J by 2 bases, and 14 bases separated the two germline ends. CDR3 length: 17 residues. CDR1 MGHRA and CDR2 YSYEKL come from the germline V gene. The CDR3 spells CASSQDPTGVGNQPQHF. CDR3 bases: TGCGCCAGCAGCCAAGATCCGACAGGCGTAGGCAATCAGCCCCAGCATTTT.

About this clone: At the DNA level, this CDR3 is encoded by other sequences in the same sample as well. The rearrangement joins TRBV18 to TRBJ1-2; 8 bases fit TRBD1. Germline trimming cut 6 bases from V and 8 bases from J; bases unmatched to any gene: 8. The germline gives CDR1 KGHSH, CDR2 LQKENI. The CDR3 contains 13 residues. The DNA of the CDR3 is TGTGCCAGCTCCCCCGGACAGGGCGGCGGCTACACCTTC. It encodes CASSPGQGGGYTF. Supplemented by reference TRBV18 and TRBJ1-2, the full variable domain reads NAGVMQNPRHLVRRRGQEARLRCSPMKGHSHVYWYRQLPEEGLKFMVYLQKENIIDESGMPKERFSAEFPKEGPSILRIQQVVRGDSAAYFCASSPGQGGGYTFGSGTRLTVV.

The chain joins TRBV5-1 to TRBJ1-4; 9 nucleotides agree with TRBD1. CDR3 size: 15 residues. V lost 5 bases to trimming and J lost 3 bases; unmatched junction nucleotides: 5. Germline V CDR1 and CDR2: SGHRS, YFSETQ. The CDR3 sequence: CASRPDRGSNEKLFF. The CDR3 coding sequence is TGCGCCAGCAGACCTGACAGGGGGTCTAATGAAAAACTGTTTTTT.

This chain uses TRBV10-3 with TRBJ2-3, with 7 bases identical to TRBD1. Trimming removed 11 bases from V and 4 bases from J; junction bases left unmatched: 12. This CDR3 has 14 residues. CDR1 and CDR2 from the germline V gene are ENHRY and SYGVKD. CDR3 in DNA: TGTGCCGCATCGACAGGGTCCCAGCCAGATACGCAGTATTTT. It translates to CAASTGSQPDTQYF.

The chain combines TRBV10-1 with TRBJ1-6, with TRBD1 matching over 12 bases. This CDR3 has 14 residues. Germline V gene data show CDR1 as WNHNN and CDR2 as SYGVQD (reference sequence). With 5 bases clipped from V and 13 bases from J, the junction kept 6 bases outside the gene matches. CDR3 bases: TGCGCCAGCAGTCCTGGGACAGGGGGCTGGCCCCTCCACTTT. This translates into CASSPGTGGWPLHF.

The V gene is TRBV2, the J gene TRBJ1-5; TRBD1 matches at 7 bases. Germline V CDR1 and CDR2: SNHLY, FYNNEI. The CDR3 is made up of 14 amino acids. J was trimmed by 5 bases and V by 7 bases; bases with no gene match: 8. CDR3 nucleotide sequence: TGTGCCAGCACCAAGGGGGCGGTTTATCAGCCCCAGCATTTT. This sequence encodes CASTKGAVYQPQHF.

This sequence joins TRBV4-2 and TRBJ2-1; 10 positions match TRBD2. The CDR3 consists of 15 residues. The germline V gene encodes CDR1 LGHNA and CDR2 YNFKEQ. Trimming removed 6 bases from V and 7 bases from J; junction bases left unmatched: 9. CDR3 DNA: TGTGCCAGCAGTCTTGAGCGGGGGGGAGTGAATGAGCAGTTCTTC. Translation gives CASSLERGGVNEQFF.

The J gene is TRBJ1-1, the V gene TRBV5-1; D is uncertain. The V end lost 4 bases, the J end lost 7 bases, and 11 bases lay between the germline ends. This CDR3 is built from 12 residues. Germline CDR1 reads SGHRS; CDR2 reads YFSETQ. The CDR3 DNA follows: TGCGCCAGCAGCCCGGCGGGAGATGAAGCTTTCTTT. It encodes CASSPAGDEAFF.

V gene TRBV6-5 combines with J gene TRBJ2-3, with 7 nucleotides matching TRBD1. After removal of 2 bases from V and 5 bases from J, the junction contained 4 bases not matched to a gene. The germline gives CDR1 MNHEY, CDR2 SVGAGI. The CDR3 runs to 14 residues. This CDR3 reads CASSYKPGGDTQYF. In nucleotides, the CDR3 is TGTGCCAGCAGTTACAAGCCAGGGGGAGATACGCAGTATTTT.

For this clone: Within the sample, other DNA sequences also encode this same CDR3. V gene TRBV6-5 combines with J gene TRBJ2-7; 10 bases match TRBD1. V gave up 6 bases and J gave up 4 bases; unmatched junction bases: 9. The CDR3 length is 15 residues. The germline CDR1 and CDR2 sequences are MNHEY and SVGAGI. The CDR3 DNA is TGTGCCAGCAGGCGCGGGACAGGGGCGGGGTACGAGCAGTACTTC. Protein product: CASRRGTGAGYEQYF.